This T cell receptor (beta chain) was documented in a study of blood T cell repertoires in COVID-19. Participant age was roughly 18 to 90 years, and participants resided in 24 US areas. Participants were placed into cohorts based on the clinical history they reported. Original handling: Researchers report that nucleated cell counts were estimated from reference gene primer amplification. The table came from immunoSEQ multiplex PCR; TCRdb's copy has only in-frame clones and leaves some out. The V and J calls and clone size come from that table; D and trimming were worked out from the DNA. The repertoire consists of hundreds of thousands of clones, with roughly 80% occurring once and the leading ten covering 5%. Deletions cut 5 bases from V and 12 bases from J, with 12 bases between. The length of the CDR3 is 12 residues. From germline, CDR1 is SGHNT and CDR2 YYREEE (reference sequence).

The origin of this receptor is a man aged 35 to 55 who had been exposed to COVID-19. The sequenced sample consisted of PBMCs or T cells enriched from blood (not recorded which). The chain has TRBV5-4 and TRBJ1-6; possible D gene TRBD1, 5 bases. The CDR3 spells CASRGPRLPLHF. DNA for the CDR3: TGTGCCAGCAGGGGGCCAAGACTACCCCTCCACTTT.